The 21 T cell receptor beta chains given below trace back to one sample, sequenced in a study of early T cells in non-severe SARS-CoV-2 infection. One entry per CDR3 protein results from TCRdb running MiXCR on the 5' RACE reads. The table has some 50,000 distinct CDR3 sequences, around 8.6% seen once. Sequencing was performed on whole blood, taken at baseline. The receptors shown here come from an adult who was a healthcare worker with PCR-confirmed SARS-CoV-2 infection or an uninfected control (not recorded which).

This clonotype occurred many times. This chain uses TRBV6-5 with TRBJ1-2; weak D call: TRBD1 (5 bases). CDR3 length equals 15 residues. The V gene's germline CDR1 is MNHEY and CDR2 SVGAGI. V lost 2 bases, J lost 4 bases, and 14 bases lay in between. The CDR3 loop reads CASSYGSPTGYGYTF. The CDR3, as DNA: TGTGCCAGCAGTTACGGTTCCCCTACAGGCTATGGCTACACCTTC.

CDR3 sequence reads: CASSRRDRGYNEQFF. CDR3 nucleotides: TGTGCCAGCAGCCGCAGGGACAGGGGATACAATGAGCAGTTCTTC. The chain uses TRBV7-2 and TRBJ2-1, with 10 bases lining up with TRBD1. Germline V gene lookup returns CDR1 SGHTA and CDR2 FQGNSA. V lost 5 bases, J lost 4 bases, and 5 bases stayed unmatched. The CDR3 contains 15 residues.

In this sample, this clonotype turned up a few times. The CDR3 bases are TGTGCCAGCAGCTTAGGAATATCGGGCGAAAACACCATATATTTT. It is translated as CASSLGISGENTIYF. The chain uses TRBV11-2 and TRBJ1-3; no definite D call. The ends were cut back, 1 base at V and 6 bases at J, with 13 bases in the middle. Per the germline V gene, CDR1 is SGHAT and CDR2 is FQNNGV. This CDR3 spans 15 amino acids.

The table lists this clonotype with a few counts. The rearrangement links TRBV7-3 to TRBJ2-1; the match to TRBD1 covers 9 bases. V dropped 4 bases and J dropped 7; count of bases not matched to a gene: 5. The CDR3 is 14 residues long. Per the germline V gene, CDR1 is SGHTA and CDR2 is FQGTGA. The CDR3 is CASSSQGAGNEQFF. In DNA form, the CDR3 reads TGTGCCAGCAGCTCACAGGGGGCCGGGAATGAGCAGTTCTTC.

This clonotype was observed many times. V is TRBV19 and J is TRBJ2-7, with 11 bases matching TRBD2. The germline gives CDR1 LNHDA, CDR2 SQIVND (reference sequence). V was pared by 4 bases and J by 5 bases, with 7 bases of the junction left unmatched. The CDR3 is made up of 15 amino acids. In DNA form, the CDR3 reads TGTGCCAGTAGTACCGTCACTAGCGGGAGCAACGAGCAGTACTTC. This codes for CASSTVTSGSNEQYF.

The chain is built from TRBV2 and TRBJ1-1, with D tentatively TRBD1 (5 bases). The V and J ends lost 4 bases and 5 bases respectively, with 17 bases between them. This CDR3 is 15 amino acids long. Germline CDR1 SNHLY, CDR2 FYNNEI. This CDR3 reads CASSGTPALETEAFF. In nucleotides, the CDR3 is TGTGCCAGCAGTGGGACACCGGCTTTGGAGACTGAAGCTTTCTTT.

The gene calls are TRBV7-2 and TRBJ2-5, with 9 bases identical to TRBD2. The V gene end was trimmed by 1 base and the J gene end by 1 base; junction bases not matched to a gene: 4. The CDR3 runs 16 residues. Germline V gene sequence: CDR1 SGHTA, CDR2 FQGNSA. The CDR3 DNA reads TGTGCCAGCAGCTTAGGACTAGCGGCGGCCCAAGAGACCCAGTACTTC. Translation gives CASSLGLAAAQETQYF. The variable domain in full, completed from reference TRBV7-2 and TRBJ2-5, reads GAGVSQSPSNKVTEKGKDVELRCDPISGHTALYWYRQSLGQGLEFLIYFQGNSAPDKSGLPSDRFSAERTGGSVSTLTIQRTQQEDSAVYLCASSLGLAAAQETQYFGPGTRLLVL.

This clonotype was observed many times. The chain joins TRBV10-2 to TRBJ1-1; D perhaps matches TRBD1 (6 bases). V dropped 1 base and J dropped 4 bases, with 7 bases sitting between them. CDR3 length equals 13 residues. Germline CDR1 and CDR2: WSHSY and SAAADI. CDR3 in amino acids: CASSEFRGTEAFF. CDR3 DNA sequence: TGCGCCAGCAGTGAGTTCAGGGGCACTGAAGCTTTCTTT.

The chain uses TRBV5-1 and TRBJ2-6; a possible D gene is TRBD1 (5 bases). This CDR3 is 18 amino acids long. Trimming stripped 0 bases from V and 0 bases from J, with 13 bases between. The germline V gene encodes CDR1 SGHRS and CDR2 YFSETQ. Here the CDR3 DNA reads TGCGCCAGCAGCTTGGTAGGACACCAGATCTCTGGGGCCAACGTCCTGACTTTC. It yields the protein CASSLVGHQISGANVLTF.

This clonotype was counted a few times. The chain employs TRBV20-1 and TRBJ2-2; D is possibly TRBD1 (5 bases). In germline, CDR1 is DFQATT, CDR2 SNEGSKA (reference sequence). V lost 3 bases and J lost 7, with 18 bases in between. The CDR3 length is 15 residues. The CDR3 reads CSASSSYWGNGELFF. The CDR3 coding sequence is TGCAGTGCTAGTTCGTCTTACTGGGGCAACGGGGAGCTGTTTTTT.

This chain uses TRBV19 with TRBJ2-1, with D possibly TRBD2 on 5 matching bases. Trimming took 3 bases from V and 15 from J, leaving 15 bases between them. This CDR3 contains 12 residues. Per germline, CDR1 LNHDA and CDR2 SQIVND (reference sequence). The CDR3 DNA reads TGTGCCAGTAGTATGTGGGGTAGCGAGTCGTTCTTC. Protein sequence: CASSMWGSESFF.

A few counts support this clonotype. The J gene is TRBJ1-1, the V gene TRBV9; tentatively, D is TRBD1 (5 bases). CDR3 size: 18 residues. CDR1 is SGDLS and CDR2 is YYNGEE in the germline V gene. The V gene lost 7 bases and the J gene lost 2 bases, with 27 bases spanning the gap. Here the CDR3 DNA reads TGTGCCAGCCGGGGACTCGGCGAACCTTTGGGTCTAAACACTGAAGCTTTCTTT. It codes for CASRGLGEPLGLNTEAFF.

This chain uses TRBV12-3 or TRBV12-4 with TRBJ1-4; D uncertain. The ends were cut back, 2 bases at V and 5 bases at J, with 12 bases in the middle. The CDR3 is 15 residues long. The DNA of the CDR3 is TGTGCCAGCAGTTTAACGCTGGCAGCAAATGAAAAACTGTTTTTT. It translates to CASSLTLAANEKLFF.

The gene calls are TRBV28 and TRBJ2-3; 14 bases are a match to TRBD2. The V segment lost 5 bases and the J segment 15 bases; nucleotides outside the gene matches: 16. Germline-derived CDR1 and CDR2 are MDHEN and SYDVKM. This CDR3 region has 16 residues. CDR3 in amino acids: CASSQPGTSGGIPLYF. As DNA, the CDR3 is TGTGCCAGCAGTCAACCCGGGACTAGCGGGGGTATCCCCCTCTATTTT.

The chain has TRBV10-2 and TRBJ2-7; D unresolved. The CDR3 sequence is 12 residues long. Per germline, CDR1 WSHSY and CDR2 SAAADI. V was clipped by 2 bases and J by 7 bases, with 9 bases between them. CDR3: CASSEGGQEQYF. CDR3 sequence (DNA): TGCGCCAGCAGTGAGGGTGGGCAGGAGCAGTACTTC.

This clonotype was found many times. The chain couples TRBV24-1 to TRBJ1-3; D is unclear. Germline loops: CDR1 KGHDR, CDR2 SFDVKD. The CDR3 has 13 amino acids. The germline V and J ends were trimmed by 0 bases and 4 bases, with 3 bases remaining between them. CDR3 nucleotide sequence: TGTGCCACCAGTGATTTGGCGGGAAACACCATATATTTT. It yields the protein CATSDLAGNTIYF.

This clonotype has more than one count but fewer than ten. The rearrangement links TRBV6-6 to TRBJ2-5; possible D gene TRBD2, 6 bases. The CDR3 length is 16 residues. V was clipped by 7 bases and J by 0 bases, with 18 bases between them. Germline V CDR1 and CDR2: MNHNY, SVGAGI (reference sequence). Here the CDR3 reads CASISSGRGYQETQYF. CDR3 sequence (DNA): TGTGCCAGCATTTCAAGCGGGCGGGGATACCAAGAGACCCAGTACTTC.

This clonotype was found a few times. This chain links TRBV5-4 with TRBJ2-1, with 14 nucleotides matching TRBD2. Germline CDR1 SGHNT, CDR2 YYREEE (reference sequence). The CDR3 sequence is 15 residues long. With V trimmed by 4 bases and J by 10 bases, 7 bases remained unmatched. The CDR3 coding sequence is TGTGCCAGCAGCGTAGGGGGACTAGCGGGAGAAGAGCAGTTCTTC. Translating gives CASSVGGLAGEEQFF.

This chain's CDR3 is CASSVAMGRSSYNEQFF. CDR3 bases: TGTGCCAGCAGCGTAGCTATGGGGCGGTCCTCCTACAATGAGCAGTTCTTC. This chain uses TRBV9 with TRBJ2-1; D might be TRBD1 (5 bases). Germline V gene lookup returns CDR1 SGDLS and CDR2 YYNGEE. The CDR3 totals 17 residues. V lost 0 bases and J lost 0, with 13 bases in between.

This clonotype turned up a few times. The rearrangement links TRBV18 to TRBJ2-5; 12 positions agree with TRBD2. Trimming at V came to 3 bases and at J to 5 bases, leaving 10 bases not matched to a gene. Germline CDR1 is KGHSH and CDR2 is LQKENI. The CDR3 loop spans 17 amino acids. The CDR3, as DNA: TGTGCCAGCTCACCTCGAGGACTAGCGGGAACCGGGGAGACCCAGTACTTC. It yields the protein CASSPRGLAGTGETQYF.

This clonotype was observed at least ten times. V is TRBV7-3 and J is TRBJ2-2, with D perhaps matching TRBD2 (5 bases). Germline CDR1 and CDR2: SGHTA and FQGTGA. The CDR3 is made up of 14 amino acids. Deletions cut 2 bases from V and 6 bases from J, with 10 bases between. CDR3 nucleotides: TGTGCCAGCAGCTTAGATCGGGGAGCCGGGGAGCTGTTTTTT. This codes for CASSLDRGAGELFF.